This T cell receptor beta chain was sequenced for a study of CD8 T cells in ankylosing spondylitis. Findings and limits, study-wide: Within ankylosing spondylitis blood, a TCR beta motif made up of eight highly homologous variants appeared to be characteristic.

Trimming cost V 1 base and J 4 bases, with 9 bases left between them. The CDR3 spans 14 residues. About this clonotype: The antigen is undetermined.

In making TCR beta libraries, quantitative 5'-RACE with molecular barcodes was used. TCRdb called the 5' RACE reads again in MiXCR, with one record for every CDR3 protein. Of more than 650,000 distinct CDR3 sequences listed, approximately 10% are singletons. The sample was blood, either unsorted or a sorted T cell fraction (not recorded which). The gene calls are TRBV12-3 or TRBV12-4 and TRBJ2-3, with unresolved D. This TCR derives from a male donor with ankylosing spondylitis. This CDR3 reads CASSLGPQSDTQYF. CDR3 DNA sequence: TGTGCCAGCAGTTTAGGGCCTCAATCAGATACGCAGTATTTT.